This T cell receptor (beta chain) derives from a study of blood T cell repertoires in COVID-19. Study information: Donors in the United States, Italy and Spain gave samples during acute or convalescent COVID-19. T cells, B-cell-depleted T cells, or PBMCs provided the cDNA or gDNA that served as material.

Germline V lookup: CDR1 MNHEY, CDR2 SMNVEV (reference sequence). Trimming took 2 bases from V and 4 from J, leaving 8 bases between them. This CDR3 has 13 amino acids. This table comes from immunoSEQ multiplex PCR, and its TCRdb copy is limited to in-frame clones, with some not included. Of 400,000 to 550,000 clones in the sample, roughly 91% are singletons; the top ten hold 4% to 4.5%. The sequenced sample was peripheral blood. The source is a woman aged 25 to 39 with acute or convalescent COVID-19. The chain employs TRBV27 and TRBJ1-1; D ambiguous. The CDR3 here is CASSLGEGTEAFF. The CDR3 coding sequence is TGTGCCAGCAGTTTAGGGGAGGGCACTGAAGCTTTCTTT.